This note documents a single T cell receptor beta chain sequence. Profiled with immunoSEQ multiplex PCR; TCRdb holds only in-frame clones, not every one. This table has about 70,000 clones, 65% to 85% appearing once. This sample stems from a study of blood T cell repertoires in COVID-19. About the study: COVID-19 samples, acute and convalescent, were from the United States, Italy and Spain. PBMCs, B-cell-depleted T cells, or T cells were the source of the cDNA or gDNA that made up the material.

The CDR3 consists of 11 residues. Germline V gene sequence: CDR1 DFQATT, CDR2 SNEGSKA (reference sequence). V lost 8 bases and J lost 5; bases outside the gene matches: 3. J is TRBJ2-5 and V is TRBV20-1; 9 bases are a match to TRBD1. The receptor was derived from a woman older than 75 with active or convalescent COVID-19. The sequenced sample was peripheral blood. The CDR3 DNA sequence: TGCAGTTGCGACAGGGGGGAGACCCAGTACTTC. It codes for CSCDRGETQYF.